The clone carrying this T cell receptor beta chain is a singleton in its sample. The assay was immunoSEQ multiplex PCR, and TCRdb's table has in-frame clones only and misses some. Of tens of thousands of clones listed, 84% are singletons. The data stem from a study of OX40 agonist ivuxolimab in advanced cancers. Germline assignment: CDR1 SGHRS and CDR2 YFSETQ. The CDR3 covers 15 residues. V gave up 5 bases and J gave up 3 bases, with 17 bases separating them. The sequence derives from an adult with an advanced solid tumor such as melanoma, head and neck, liver or kidney cancer. The starting material was CD4+ or CD8+ T cells sorted from blood, obtained in a trial of the OX40 agonist ivuxolimab. This sequence joins TRBV5-1 and TRBJ1-1; D is perhaps TRBD1 (5 bases). The CDR3 is CASSKEAGVYTEAFF. CDR3 DNA: TGCGCCAGCAGTAAGGAGGCGGGGGTTTACACTGAAGCTTTCTTT.